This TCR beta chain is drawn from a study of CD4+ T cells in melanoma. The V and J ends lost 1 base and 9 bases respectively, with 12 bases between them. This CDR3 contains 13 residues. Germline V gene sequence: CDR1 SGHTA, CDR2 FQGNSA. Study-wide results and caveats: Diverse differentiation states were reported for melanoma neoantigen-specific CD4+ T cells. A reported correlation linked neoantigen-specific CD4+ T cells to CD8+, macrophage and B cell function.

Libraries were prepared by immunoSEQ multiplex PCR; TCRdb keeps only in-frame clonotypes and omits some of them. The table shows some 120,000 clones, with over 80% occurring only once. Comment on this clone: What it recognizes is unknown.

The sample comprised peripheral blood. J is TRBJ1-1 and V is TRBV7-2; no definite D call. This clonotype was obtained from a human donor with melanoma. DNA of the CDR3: TGTGCCAGCAGCTTAGGTCAGGACGCCAAAGCTTTCTTT. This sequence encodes CASSLGQDAKAFF.